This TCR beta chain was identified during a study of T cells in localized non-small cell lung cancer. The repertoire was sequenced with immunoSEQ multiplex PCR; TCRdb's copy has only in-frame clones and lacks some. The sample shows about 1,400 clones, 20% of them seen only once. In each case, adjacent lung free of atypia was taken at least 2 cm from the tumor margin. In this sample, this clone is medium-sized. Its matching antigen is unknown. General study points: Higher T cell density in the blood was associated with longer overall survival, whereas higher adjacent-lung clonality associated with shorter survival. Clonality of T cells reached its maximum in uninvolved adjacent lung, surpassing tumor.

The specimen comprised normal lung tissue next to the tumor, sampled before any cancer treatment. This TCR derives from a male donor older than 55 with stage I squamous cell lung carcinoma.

CDR3 amino acids: CASSQIAGANSYEQYF. For the CDR3, the DNA is TGTGCCAGCAGCCAAATAGCGGGAGCGAACTCCTACGAGCAGTACTTC. This chain joins TRBV11-3 and TRBJ2-7, with TRBD2 identical over 9 bases. CDR3 length equals 16 residues. Trimming at V came to 5 bases and at J to 0 bases, leaving 8 bases not matched to a gene. The germline V gene encodes CDR1 SGHNT and CDR2 YENEEA.